Listed here are 24 T cell receptor beta chains from one sample, sequenced in a study of beta chain features in type 1 diabetes. Investigators reverse transcribed all isolated RNA, so they sequenced expressed TCRB transcripts. Profiled with immunoSEQ multiplex PCR; TCRdb holds only in-frame clones, not every one. The sample records 250,000 to 300,000 clones, under 8.5% being singletons. The sample was central memory CD4+ T cells from blood. Receptors originate from a woman under 30 in good health.

This clone was counted ten times or more. This rearrangement joins TRBV7-2 to TRBJ2-4; tentative D call: TRBD2 (5 bases). Germline V gene sequence: CDR1 SGHTA, CDR2 FQGNSA. The germline V and J ends were trimmed by 6 bases and 8 bases, with 14 bases remaining between them. This CDR3 comprises 13 residues. The CDR3, as DNA: TGTGCCAGCAGTCACCCCGGGGTTGACATTCAGTACTTC. Encoded protein: CASSHPGVDIQYF.

This chain links TRBV9 with TRBJ2-1, with D possibly matching TRBD2 (6 bases). CDR3 length: 16 residues. Between the trimmed V and J ends, which lost 0 bases and 0 bases, there was a span of 10 bases. Germline CDR1 and CDR2: SGDLS and YYNGEE. The DNA of the CDR3 is TGTGCCAGCAGCGTAGGCGGGGCGAGCTCCTACAATGAGCAGTTCTTC. Protein sequence: CASSVGGASSYNEQFF. The full variable domain, in which reference TRBV9 and TRBJ2-1 provide the parts outside the CDR3, is DSGVTQTPKHLITATGQRVTLRCSPRSGDLSVYWYQQSLDQGLQFLIQYYNGEERAKGNILERFSAQQFPDLHSELNLSSLELGDSALYFCASSVGGASSYNEQFFGPGTRLTVL.

This clone has only a few counts. A junction boundary mismatches the germline segment, possibly from a read error. The gene calls are TRBV7-7 and TRBJ2-2; 7 bases line up with TRBD1. The CDR3 has 14 residues. Germline V CDR1 and CDR2: SSHAT, FNYEAQ (reference sequence). The CDR3 sequence: CASSDGRGPGELFF. The CDR3, as DNA: TGTGCTAGCAGCGATGGTAGGGGGCCCGGGGAGCTGTTTTTT. The variable domain in full, completed from reference TRBV7-7 and TRBJ2-2, reads GAGVSQSPRYKVTKRGQDVTLRCDPISSHATLYWYQQALGQGPEFLTYFNYEAQPDKSGLPSDRFSAERPEGSISTLTIQRTEQRDSAMYRCASSDGRGPGELFFGEGSRLTVL.

This clone has a handful of counts. In DNA, the CDR3 is TGTGCCAGCAGCTCTTCCCCGAACACTGAAGCTTTCTTT. Translation: CASSSSPNTEAFF. The rearrangement joins TRBV21-1 to TRBJ1-1. TRBV21-1 is an annotated pseudogene. The CDR3 length is 13 residues.

This clone was recorded many times. Other nucleotide sequences in the sample specify the same CDR3. The chain joins TRBV7-2 to TRBJ2-3; unclear D gene. The V gene's germline CDR1 is SGHTA and CDR2 FQGNSA. The CDR3 spans 13 residues. The germline V and J ends were trimmed by 3 bases and 2 bases, with 6 bases remaining between them. The CDR3 sequence: CASSLTPTDTQYF. Here the CDR3 DNA reads TGTGCCAGCAGCTTGACTCCCACAGATACGCAGTATTTT. Complete variable domain (other parts from reference TRBV7-2 and TRBJ2-3): GAGVSQSPSNKVTEKGKDVELRCDPISGHTALYWYRQSLGQGLEFLIYFQGNSAPDKSGLPSDRFSAERTGGSVSTLTIQRTQQEDSAVYLCASSLTPTDTQYFGPGTRLTVL.

This chain uses TRBV5-8 with TRBJ1-3; D is undetermined. Germline V gene sequence: CDR1 SGHTS, CDR2 YDEGEE. CDR3 length: 16 amino acids. Deletions cut 3 bases from V and 0 bases from J, with 13 bases between. The CDR3 coding sequence is TGTGCCAGCAGCTGGGCCCATAAGGTCTCTGGAAACACCATATATTTT. Its protein is CASSWAHKVSGNTIYF.

This clone was counted between two and nine times. The chain combines TRBV7-6 with TRBJ2-5; D is perhaps TRBD2 (6 bases). Germline V gene data show CDR1 as SGHVS and CDR2 as FNYEAQ. V lost 3 bases and J 0 bases, leaving 14 bases between the germline ends. This CDR3 has 16 residues. The CDR3 coding sequence is TGTGCCAGCAGCTTTGGTGGACTACAACACCAAGAGACCCAGTACTTC. Its translation is CASSFGGLQHQETQYF.

This clone occurred a few times. This chain uses TRBV7-9 with TRBJ1-1, with 7 bases matching TRBD1. Germline trimming cut 6 bases from V and 7 bases from J; bases unmatched to any gene: 11. This CDR3 comprises 14 residues. Per germline, CDR1 SEHNR and CDR2 FQNEAQ (reference sequence). The CDR3 reads CASSIGGTVDEAFF. The CDR3 bases are TGTGCCAGCAGTATAGGCGGGACAGTCGATGAAGCTTTCTTT.

This clone was counted many times. This chain links TRBV28 with TRBJ2-7, with 9 bases aligning to TRBD1. Germline V gives CDR1 MDHEN, CDR2 SYDVKM. The CDR3 consists of 14 residues. V was clipped by 5 bases and J by 6 bases; unmatched bases: 8. The CDR3 is CASSILGTGTEQYV. DNA for the CDR3: TGTGCCAGCAGTATTCTCGGGACAGGGACCGAGCAGTACGTC.

This clone was counted between two and nine times. J is TRBJ2-1 and V is TRBV11-3; TRBD2 agrees at 15 bases. The CDR3 spans 16 residues. V was pared by 2 bases and J by 13 bases, with 9 bases of the junction left unmatched. Germline values: CDR1 SGHNT, CDR2 YENEEA. The CDR3 DNA is TGTGCCAGCAGCTTAAGGGGGACTAGCGGGAGGAACCGACAGTTCTTC. Its protein product is CASSLRGTSGRNRQFF.

The V call is TRBV4-1, the J call TRBJ2-1; TRBD1 might be the D (5 bases). Trimming took off 1 base at V and 12 bases at J, with 16 bases between the two ends. Germline-derived CDR1 and CDR2 are MGHRA and YSYEKL. This CDR3 spans 14 amino acids. The CDR3 region is CASSQGPTGRGQFF. CDR3 bases: TGCGCCAGCAGCCAAGGACCCACCGGTAGGGGGCAGTTCTTC.

This clone showed up just a few times. The J gene is TRBJ1-6, the V gene TRBV6-1; D is unclear. This CDR3 has 13 amino acids. Trimming removed 3 bases from V and 8 bases from J, with 8 bases in between. Germline V gives CDR1 MNHNS, CDR2 SASEGT. CDR3 DNA sequence: TGTGCCAGCAGTGACAGGTTCGATTCACCCCTCCACTTT. Translation: CASSDRFDSPLHF.

The chain combines TRBV29-1 with TRBJ1-1, with D tentatively TRBD1 (5 bases). Germline V gene data show CDR1 as SQVTM and CDR2 as ANQGSEA. Trimming pared 5 bases from V and 8 bases from J, leaving 15 bases between. The CDR3 contains 12 residues. This CDR3 reads CSVFLDWGEAFF. CDR3 nucleotide sequence: TGCAGCGTTTTCCTCGACTGGGGCGAAGCTTTCTTT.

This clone was detected ten times or more. At one end, the junction sequence differs from germline, possibly due to a read error. The CDR3 region is CASSLEGTDTQYF. The DNA of the CDR3 is TGTGCTAGCAGCTTAGAAGGCACAGATACGCAGTATTTT. This chain links TRBV7-7 with TRBJ2-3; D unresolved. The CDR3 runs to 13 residues. In germline, CDR1 is SSHAT, CDR2 FNYEAQ (reference sequence).

The sample holds a few counts of this clone. This chain connects TRBV7-8 to TRBJ2-3; 7 nucleotides match TRBD2. The germline V gene encodes CDR1 SGHVS and CDR2 FQNEAQ. The CDR3 sequence is 14 residues long. J lost 3 bases, V lost 1 base, and 1 base had no gene match. The CDR3 spells CASSLEAGTDTQYF. CDR3 sequence (DNA): TGTGCCAGCAGCTTAGAAGCGGGGACAGATACGCAGTATTTT.

The J gene is TRBJ2-1, the V gene TRBV4-3; TRBD2 might be the D (6 bases). Germline V gene data show CDR1 as LGHNA and CDR2 as YSLEER. The germline V and J ends were trimmed by 4 bases and 3 bases, with 10 bases remaining between them. There are 14 residues in the CDR3. Here the CDR3 reads CASSRGDFYNEQFF. The CDR3 DNA reads TGCGCCAGCAGCCGGGGGGACTTCTACAATGAGCAGTTCTTC.

This clone has ten or more counts. V gene TRBV7-2 combines with J gene TRBJ2-7; TRBD1 might be the D (5 bases). Germline values: CDR1 SGHTA, CDR2 FQGNSA. V was clipped by 2 bases and J by 5 bases, with 10 bases between them. The CDR3 sequence is 13 residues long. Here the CDR3 reads CASSLTKGNEQYV. The CDR3 DNA reads TGTGCCAGCAGCTTAACCAAGGGGAACGAGCAGTACGTC.

V usage is TRBV19 and J usage is TRBJ2-1, with 11 bases matching TRBD2. Germline values: CDR1 LNHDA, CDR2 SQIVND (reference sequence). The CDR3 has 21 amino acids. The ends lost 5 bases at V and 5 bases at J; junction bases unmatched: 23. The CDR3 loop reads CASSLIRWRQGLAGGNNEQFF. DNA of the CDR3: TGTGCCAGTAGTCTAATCCGGTGGCGGCAGGGGCTAGCGGGGGGCAACAATGAGCAGTTCTTC.

This clone was found a few times. The chain combines TRBV5-6 with TRBJ2-5, with D possibly being TRBD1 (6 bases). CDR1 SGHDT and CDR2 YYEEEE come from the germline V gene. Trimming removed 1 base from V and 5 bases from J, with 9 bases in between. The CDR3 has 13 amino acids. The CDR3, as DNA: TGTGCCAGCAGCTTGCAGGGGCTGGAGACCCAGTACTTC. This sequence encodes CASSLQGLETQYF.

This clone occurred a few times. The sample holds other DNA sequences that translate to the same CDR3. The chain employs TRBV7-2 and TRBJ2-5, with a weak D call TRBD1 (6 bases). Germline V gene sequence: CDR1 SGHTA, CDR2 FQGNSA. The CDR3 loop spans 14 amino acids. Trimming left V 5 bases short and J 2 bases short, with 12 bases between. CDR3 region: CASSPRTDQETQYF. The CDR3 region has the DNA TGTGCCAGCAGCCCACGGACAGATCAAGAGACCCAGTACTTC. Combining the CDR3 with reference TRBV7-2 and TRBJ2-5 gives the whole variable domain GAGVSQSPSNKVTEKGKDVELRCDPISGHTALYWYRQSLGQGLEFLIYFQGNSAPDKSGLPSDRFSAERTGGSVSTLTIQRTQQEDSAVYLCASSPRTDQETQYFGPGTRLLVL.

In this sample, this clone turned up many times. The chain carries TRBV2 and TRBJ1-1, with D possibly being TRBD1 (5 bases). This CDR3 region has 14 residues. V lost 1 base and J 6 bases, leaving 12 bases between the germline ends. Per germline, CDR1 SNHLY and CDR2 FYNNEI. Written as DNA, the CDR3 is TGTGCCAGCAGTGAAGATGGGCGGGGGGCTGAAGCTTTCTTT. It is translated as CASSEDGRGAEAFF. The variable domain in full, with the rest retrieved from reference TRBV2 and TRBJ1-1, is EPEVTQTPSHQVTQMGQEVILRCVPISNHLYFYWYRQILGQKVEFLVSFYNNEISEKSEIFDDQFSVERPDGSNFTLKIRSTKLEDSAMYFCASSEDGRGAEAFFGQGTRLTVV.

The J gene is TRBJ1-6, the V gene TRBV7-3; D ambiguous. CDR1 SGHTA and CDR2 FQGTGA come from the germline V gene. The V end was cut by 0 bases, the J end by 6 bases, with 9 bases between. This CDR3 has 15 residues. For the CDR3, the DNA is TGTGCCAGCAGCTTAACAGGGTTTCTTAATTCACCCCTCCACTTT. Its protein product is CASSLTGFLNSPLHF.

V and J are TRBV15 and TRBJ2-6; no firm D call. CDR1 is LNHNV and CDR2 is YYDKDF in the germline V gene (reference sequence). CDR3 length equals 17 residues. V lost 5 bases, J lost 0 bases, and 14 bases lay in between. As DNA, the CDR3 is TGTGCCACCAGCCCTTCGACGGAGAGCTCTGGGGCCAACGTCCTGACTTTC. Translating gives CATSPSTESSGANVLTF.

This clone was counted ten times or more. This sequence joins TRBV28 and TRBJ2-2; D is uncertain. The V and J ends lost 8 bases and 7 bases respectively, with 8 bases between them. Germline V gives CDR1 MDHEN, CDR2 SYDVKM. This CDR3 is built from 11 residues. The CDR3 loop is CASGQIGELFF. CDR3 coding DNA: TGTGCCAGCGGGCAAATCGGGGAGCTGTTTTTT.